The 5 T cell receptor beta chains given below trace back to one sample, sequenced in a study of blood T cell repertoires in COVID-19. The repertoire was sequenced with immunoSEQ multiplex PCR; TCRdb's copy has only in-frame clones and lacks some. The sample carries hundreds of thousands of clones, about 84% recorded once. Sequencing was performed on peripheral blood. The receptor set was obtained from a woman older than 75 with COVID-19, enrolled during active disease.

CDR3 residues: CAIAGPGGGYTF. Here the CDR3 DNA reads TGTGCCATCGCGGGACCGGGGGGTGGCTACACCTTC. This chain connects TRBV10-3 to TRBJ1-2, with D maybe TRBD1 (5 bases). Trimming removed 8 bases at V and 7 bases at J, with 14 bases between. The length of the CDR3 is 12 residues. From germline, CDR1 is ENHRY and CDR2 SYGVKD.

The chain couples TRBV18 to TRBJ1-2; D call uncertain. Germline CDR1 and CDR2: KGHSH and LQKENI. Trimming pared 0 bases from V and 3 bases from J, leaving 11 bases between. The CDR3 is 15 amino acids. The CDR3 DNA sequence: TGTGCCAGCTCACCACCGAGAGGATGGGACTATGGCTACACCTTC. Translating gives CASSPPRGWDYGYTF.

This clone appeared once. DNA for the CDR3: TGTGCCAGTAGTATTGGGGCAGCATCGAACACTGAAGCTTTCTTT. This translates into CASSIGAASNTEAFF. The chain uses TRBV19 and TRBJ1-1, with TRBD1 as a possible D gene (5 bases). Germline assignment: CDR1 LNHDA and CDR2 SQIVND (reference sequence). V lost 3 bases and J lost 1, with 12 bases in between. This CDR3 spans 15 amino acids.

The V call is TRBV18, the J call TRBJ2-7; possible D gene TRBD1, 6 bases. V lost 2 bases and J lost 0, with 11 bases in between. CDR1 KGHSH and CDR2 LQKENI come from the germline V gene. The CDR3 spans 15 residues. This CDR3 is CASSPIQGSSYEQYF. The CDR3 bases are TGTGCCAGCTCACCAATTCAGGGGAGCTCCTACGAGCAGTACTTC. Together with reference TRBV18 and TRBJ2-7, the CDR3 gives the full variable domain: NAGVMQNPRHLVRRRGQEARLRCSPMKGHSHVYWYRQLPEEGLKFMVYLQKENIIDESGMPKERFSAEFPKEGPSILRIQQVVRGDSAAYFCASSPIQGSSYEQYFGPGTRLTVT.

V gene TRBV27 combines with J gene TRBJ1-1; possible D gene TRBD1, 6 bases. The CDR3 is made up of 15 amino acids. The V gene lost 5 bases and the J gene lost 1 base, with 14 bases spanning the gap. In germline, CDR1 is MNHEY, CDR2 SMNVEV (reference sequence). CDR3 bases: TGTGCCAGCAGTCTTTCTGGGGGCCCGAACACTGAAGCTTTCTTT. Translated, it gives CASSLSGGPNTEAFF.